This is a list of T cell receptor beta chains from one sample in a study of tumor-infiltrating lymphocytes in primary liver carcinoma. One entry per CDR3 protein results from TCRdb running MiXCR on the multiplex PCR reads. The profile shows 90,000 to 150,000 distinct CDR3 sequences, roughly 75% of them singletons. Sequences were obtained from tumor-adjacent normal liver tissue. The receptors shown here come from a woman in her fifties or sixties with primary liver carcinoma and hepatitis B virus infection. Both conserved end residues are part of each CDR3. A D gene is named only where the DNA matches it firmly. Only some rows state a clone size, as once, few, many or a class for expanded clones.

J gene: TRBJ2-5
clone size: NA
D gene: NA
V gene: TRBV6-5
CDR3 protein: CASSYYSSQPQETQYF
CDR3 DNA: TGTGCCAGCAGTTACTATTCGTCGCAGCCCCAAGAGACCCAGTACTTC

J gene: TRBJ2-7
clone size: NA
D gene: TRBD1
V gene: TRBV5-1
CDR3 protein: CASSNRGSQQYF
CDR3 DNA: TGCGCCAGCAGCAACAGGGGTAGCCAGCAGTACTTC

J gene: TRBJ2-7
clone size: NA
D gene: NA
V gene: TRBV10-3
CDR3 protein: CAICRIRDGGHEQYF
CDR3 DNA: TGTGCCATCTGCAGGATCCGGGACGGGGGCCACGAGCAGTACTTC

J gene: TRBJ2-6
clone size: once
D gene: NA
V gene: TRBV6-6
CDR3 protein: CASSYSQGVAGANVLTF
CDR3 DNA: TGTGCCAGCAGTTACTCGCAAGGTGTCGCCGGGGCCAACGTCCTGACCTTC

J gene: TRBJ2-1
clone size: once
D gene: TRBD2
V gene: TRBV29-1
CDR3 protein: CNVERLGTSGNNELFF
CDR3 DNA: TGCAACGTTGAGCGCCTAGGAACTAGCGGGAACAATGAGCTGTTCTTC

J gene: TRBJ2-1
clone size: once
D gene: NA
V gene: TRBV29-1
CDR3 protein: CSVAEPASELYNEQFF
CDR3 DNA: TGCAGCGTTGCAGAGCCCGCTAGCGAACTATACAATGAGCAGTTCTTT

J gene: TRBJ2-7
clone size: NA
D gene: TRBD1
V gene: TRBV29-1
CDR3 protein: CSMQTGRYEQYF
CDR3 DNA: TGCAGCATGCAGACAGGGAGATACGAGCAGTACTTC

J gene: TRBJ2-1
clone size: NA
D gene: NA
V gene: TRBV5-1
CDR3 protein: CASLGASLVFRTYNEQFF
CDR3 DNA: TGCGCCAGCCTGGGGGCTAGCCTGGTCTTTAGGACCTACAATGAGCAGTTCTTC

J gene: TRBJ1-1
clone size: NA
D gene: NA
V gene: TRBV20-1
CDR3 protein: CSALGRKRDTEAFF
CDR3 DNA: TGCAGTGCCCTGGGGCGCAAAAGGGACACTGAAGCTTTCTTT

J gene: TRBJ1-1
clone size: once
D gene: TRBD1
V gene: TRBV6-1
CDR3 protein: CVSSEGTGDSPADAFF
CDR3 DNA: TGTGTCAGCAGTGAGGGCACAGGGGATTCTCCCGCTGATGCTTTCTTT

J gene: TRBJ2-6
clone size: NA
D gene: TRBD2
V gene: TRBV11-2
CDR3 protein: CAGSSVLAPTSGANVLAF
CDR3 DNA: TGTGCCGGCAGCTCAGTACTAGCGCCGACCTCTGGGGCCAACGTCCTGGCTTTT

J gene: TRBJ2-7
clone size: NA
D gene: TRBD1
V gene: TRBV5-6
CDR3 protein: CASSLQGVAREQYF
CDR3 DNA: TGTGCCAGCAGCTTGCAGGGGGTCGCCCGCGAGCAATACTTC

J gene: TRBJ2-2
clone size: NA
D gene: NA
V gene: TRBV11-1
CDR3 protein: CASSVAITHTGELFF
CDR3 DNA: TGTGCCAGCAGCGTAGCAATCACACATACCGGGGAGCTGTTTTTT

J gene: TRBJ1-2
clone size: NA
D gene: NA
V gene: TRBV12-3/TRBV12-4
CDR3 protein: CASSPWTHGYTF
CDR3 DNA: TGTGCCAGCAGTCCCTGGACACATGGGTACACCTTC

J gene: TRBJ2-7
clone size: few
D gene: NA
V gene: TRBV11-2
CDR3 protein: CASSLVGGLGEQYF
CDR3 DNA: TGTGCCAGCAGCTTAGTGGGGGGGCTTGGCGAGCAGTACTTC

J gene: TRBJ2-7
clone size: many
D gene: NA
V gene: TRBV7-9
CDR3 protein: CASSFPLYEQYF
CDR3 DNA: TGTGCCAGCAGCTTCCCTCTCTACGAGCAGTACTTC

J gene: TRBJ1-3
clone size: NA
D gene: TRBD1
V gene: TRBV2
CDR3 protein: CASRGGQGSTSGSTIYF
CDR3 DNA: TGTGCCAGCAGGGGTGGACAGGGGTCTACCTCTGGAAGCACCATATATTTT

J gene: TRBJ2-7
clone size: few
D gene: NA
V gene: TRBV28
CDR3 protein: CVSSPNHRVHEQYF
CDR3 DNA: TGTGTCAGCAGTCCAAACCACAGGGTCCACGAGCAGTACTTC

J gene: TRBJ2-7
clone size: NA
D gene: NA
V gene: TRBV11-2
CDR3 protein: CASSLGMGVAGYGQYF
CDR3 DNA: TGCGCCAGCAGCTTAGGGATGGGTGTAGCAGGCTACGGGCAGTACTTC

J gene: TRBJ1-2
clone size: NA
D gene: TRBD1
V gene: TRBV28
CDR3 protein: CASSRGQRQGGYTF
CDR3 DNA: TGTGCCAGTAGTCGGGGACAGCGCCAAGGGGGCTACACCTTC

J gene: TRBJ1-5
clone size: many
D gene: TRBD1
V gene: TRBV6-6
CDR3 protein: CASSPPRTGGSNQPQHF
CDR3 DNA: TGTGCCAGCAGTCCGCCGAGGACAGGGGGGAGCAATCAGCCCCAGCATTTT

J gene: TRBJ1-2
clone size: NA
D gene: NA
V gene: TRBV11-2
CDR3 protein: CASGLETGNVGYTF
CDR3 DNA: TGTGCCAGCGGCTTAGAGACAGGAAACGTAGGCTACACCTTC

J gene: TRBJ2-5
clone size: once
D gene: TRBD1
V gene: TRBV11-3
CDR3 protein: CASSLELTTGGRQGTQYF
CDR3 DNA: TGTGCCAGCAGCTTAGAGTTGACGACAGGGGGCCGGCAAGGGACCCAATACTTC

J gene: TRBJ2-5
clone size: NA
D gene: TRBD1
V gene: TRBV5-1
CDR3 protein: CASSSRQGSQEAQYF
CDR3 DNA: TGCGCCAGCAGTTCAAGACAGGGGAGTCAAGAGGCCCAGTACTTC

J gene: TRBJ2-1
clone size: NA
D gene: NA
V gene: TRBV12-5
CDR3 protein: CASGFVDSLQFF
CDR3 DNA: TGTGCTAGTGGTTTCGTGGACAGTTTGCAGTTCTTT

J gene: TRBJ1-2
clone size: NA
D gene: NA
V gene: TRBV2
CDR3 protein: CASSEQGTNYGYTF
CDR3 DNA: TGTGCCAGCAGTGAACAGGGGACCAACTATGGCTACACCTTC

J gene: TRBJ2-3
clone size: many
D gene: NA
V gene: TRBV29-1
CDR3 protein: CSVSPGSTDTQYF
CDR3 DNA: TGCAGCGTTTCGCCCGGAAGCACAGATACGCAGTATTTT

J gene: TRBJ1-6
clone size: NA
D gene: NA
V gene: TRBV5-1
CDR3 protein: CASRKIGNNSPLHF
CDR3 DNA: TGCGCCAGCAGAAAGATAGGCAATAATTCACCCCTCCACTTT

J gene: TRBJ1-1
clone size: NA
D gene: NA
V gene: TRBV7-8
CDR3 protein: CASSTENTEAFF
CDR3 DNA: TGTGCCAGTAGCACAGAGAACACTGAAGCTTTCTTT

J gene: TRBJ2-3
clone size: NA
D gene: TRBD2
V gene: TRBV7-3
CDR3 protein: CASSLGLARESDMQYF
CDR3 DNA: TGTGCCAGCAGCCTCGGACTAGCACGGGAATCAGATATGCAGTATTTT

J gene: TRBJ1-2
clone size: many
D gene: NA
V gene: TRBV14
CDR3 protein: CASSQGQAGGYTF
CDR3 DNA: TGTGCCAGCAGCCAGGGCCAGGCCGGGGGCTACACCTTC